This T cell receptor beta chain was sequenced in a study of PD-1 blockade in classical Hodgkin lymphoma. The repertoire was sequenced with immunoSEQ multiplex PCR; TCRdb's copy has only in-frame clones and lacks some. Seen here are approximately 34,000 clones, approximately 82% observed once, and the top ten hold roughly 15%. In every patient, relapse followed autologous stem cell transplantation, while exposure to brentuximab vedotin differed. The germline gives CDR1 GTSNPN, CDR2 SVGIG (reference sequence). Trimming shortened V by 1 base and J by 0 bases, and 15 bases separated the two germline ends. The CDR3 has 16 amino acids.

The V call is TRBV30, the J call TRBJ1-2; D is possibly TRBD1 (5 bases). The specimen was peripheral blood mononuclear cells (PBMCs), collected before the second cycle of nivolumab. The sequence was collected from a human donor with classical Hodgkin lymphoma. CDR3 bases: TGTGCCTGGAGTGCCGGGGGGGAAGGAACTAACTATGGCTACACCTTC. It translates to CAWSAGGEGTNYGYTF.